The 24 T cell receptor beta chains below were found in one sample sequenced in a study of blood T cell dynamics during melanoma immunotherapy. Time point noted: week 3, after first cycle of checkpoint inhibitor. Produced via immunoSEQ multiplex PCR; TCRdb's table is partial and in-frame only. There are roughly 14,000 clones in the sample; approximately 88% occur only once, and less than 9.5% lies in the top ten. Specimen: blood, collected from a patient treated with checkpoint blockade. These receptors all come from a human donor with melanoma.

A few counts support this clone. The gene calls are TRBV4-3 and TRBJ2-7; TRBD2 is a possible D gene (6 bases). There are 18 residues in the CDR3. In germline, CDR1 is LGHNA, CDR2 YSLEER. Trimming shortened V by 0 bases and J by 1 base, and 19 bases separated the two germline ends. The CDR3 nucleotides are TGCGCCAGCAGCCAAGATATCCAAACGGGAGCGGTGTCCTACGAGCAGTACTTC. Translating it yields CASSQDIQTGAVSYEQYF.

The J gene is TRBJ2-1, the V gene TRBV2, with D tentatively TRBD2 (5 bases). Germline CDR1 and CDR2: SNHLY and FYNNEI. This CDR3 is 15 amino acids long. The CDR3 bases are TGTGCAGTGTCCGGGATAGGAGTGGGGATGAATGAGCAGTTCTTC. This codes for CAVSGIGVGMNEQFF.

The chain employs TRBV5-4 and TRBJ2-7; D is perhaps TRBD1 or TRBD2 (6 bases each). Trimming removed 4 bases from V and 6 bases from J, with 23 bases in between. The length of the CDR3 is 16 residues. Germline lookup yields CDR1 SGHNT and CDR2 YYREEE (reference sequence). CDR3 protein: CASSPAPSAIQGEQYF. CDR3 bases: TGTGCCAGCAGCCCAGCACCTAGCGCCATACAGGGCGAGCAGTACTTC.

The chain links TRBV18 to TRBJ1-4, with 9 bases identical to TRBD1. Per the germline V gene, CDR1 is KGHSH and CDR2 is LQKENI. This CDR3 region has 15 residues. V lost 5 bases and J lost 4; bases outside the gene matches: 5. CDR3 DNA: TGTGCCAGCTCATCAGGACAGGGGTATAATGAAAAACTGTTTTTT. Translation: CASSSGQGYNEKLFF.

This sequence joins TRBV7-8 and TRBJ2-7; D ambiguous. Germline V CDR1 and CDR2: SGHVS, FQNEAQ. This CDR3 region has 14 residues. V shed 5 bases and J shed 3 bases, with 14 bases lying between them. The CDR3 loop is CASSLALGNYEQYF. The DNA of the CDR3 is TGTGCCAGCAGCCTCGCCCTGGGTAACTACGAGCAGTACTTC.

This chain uses TRBV28 with TRBJ1-4; D not resolved. CDR1 is MDHEN, CDR2 SYDVKM, per germline. This CDR3 has 14 residues. The V and J ends lost 9 bases and 1 base respectively, with 12 bases between them. As DNA, the CDR3 is TGTGCCAGTACGGTCCGTGTAACTAATGAAAAACTGTTTTTT. It encodes CASTVRVTNEKLFF.

A few counts support this clone. The chain joins TRBV5-6 to TRBJ2-7; D gene unclear. This CDR3 spans 11 amino acids. Trimming took off 1 base at V and 5 bases at J, with 4 bases between the two ends. Germline V gene sequence: CDR1 SGHDT, CDR2 YYEEEE. CDR3 coding DNA: TGTGCCAGCAGCTTGTGGAACGAGCAGTACTTC. As protein: CASSLWNEQYF.

The chain recombines TRBV7-8 with TRBJ1-2, with D tentatively TRBD1 (6 bases). Trimming took 4 bases from V and 5 from J, leaving 14 bases between them. Germline-derived CDR1 and CDR2 are SGHVS and FQNEAQ. The CDR3 extends over 14 amino acids. The CDR3 sequence: CASSSFGTRYGYTF. Here the CDR3 DNA reads TGTGCCAGCAGCTCCTTCGGGACACGTTATGGCTACACCTTC.

The chain combines TRBV19 with TRBJ2-5, with D uncertain. The J call is in doubt because the DNA end fits TRBJ2-7 better. The length of the CDR3 is 14 residues. In germline, CDR1 is LNHDA, CDR2 SQIVND (reference sequence). The CDR3 loop is CASSLGVVSYEQYF. CDR3 nucleotide sequence: TGTGCCAGTAGTCTTGGCGTGGTCTCCTACGAGCAGTACTTC.

Of note for this clone: The same CDR3 also results from other DNA sequences found in this sample. The chain is built from TRBV2 and TRBJ2-7, with D perhaps being TRBD1 or TRBD2 (5 bases each). Trimming pared 6 bases from V and 9 bases from J, leaving 21 bases between. The CDR3 runs 14 residues. Looked up from germline, CDR1 is SNHLY and CDR2 is FYNNEI. The CDR3 DNA is TGTGCCAGCAGAGCGTCGGGGCTGACCCCCCGGCAGTACTTC. Protein product: CASRASGLTPRQYF.

This chain joins TRBV7-6 and TRBJ2-1; 7 nucleotides agree with TRBD2. In germline, CDR1 is SGHVS, CDR2 FNYEAQ. The CDR3 runs 15 residues. J lost 7 bases, V lost 5 bases, and 11 bases had no gene match. This CDR3 is CASSLRDYAGNEQFF. CDR3 DNA sequence: TGTGCCAGCAGCCTCCGGGACTACGCAGGGAATGAGCAGTTCTTC.

This clone has more than one count but fewer than ten. The chain uses TRBV18 and TRBJ1-1; D is unresolved. This CDR3 spans 13 amino acids. The V end lost 4 bases, the J end lost 3 bases, and 9 bases lay between the germline ends. CDR1 and CDR2 from the germline V gene are KGHSH and LQKENI. The CDR3 protein is CASSLGLDTEAFF. The CDR3 DNA follows: TGTGCCAGCTCACTGGGGTTAGACACTGAAGCTTTCTTT.

This clone came up a few times. The rearrangement uses TRBV4-1 and TRBJ1-1; 7 bases align to TRBD1. V lost 0 bases and J lost 5; bases outside the gene matches: 6. This CDR3 spans 15 amino acids. The V gene's germline CDR1 is MGHRA and CDR2 YSYEKL. Written as DNA, the CDR3 is TGCGCCAGCAGCCAAGATTTGCAGGGGGTTACTGAAGCTTTCTTT. Translating it yields CASSQDLQGVTEAFF.

The rearrangement uses TRBV19 and TRBJ1-2; 9 bases map to TRBD1. CDR3 length: 15 amino acids. The germline V gene encodes CDR1 LNHDA and CDR2 SQIVND (reference sequence). J lost 4 bases, V lost 3 bases, and 6 bases had no gene match. CDR3 nucleotide sequence: TGTGCCAGTAGTATTACCGGGACAGGGTTCTATGGCTACACCTTC. Translating gives CASSITGTGFYGYTF.

The CDR3 loop is CASRGRGNQPQHF. DNA for the CDR3: TGTGCCAGCAGGGGCCGGGGCAATCAGCCCCAGCATTTT. The chain employs TRBV2 and TRBJ1-5, with D uncertain. The CDR3 runs 13 residues. The germline V gene has CDR1 SNHLY and CDR2 FYNNEI. Trimming cost V 6 bases and J 2 bases, with 8 bases left between them.

This chain uses TRBV5-6 with TRBJ2-7; D not certain. The V and J ends lost 2 bases and 3 bases respectively, with 6 bases between them. Germline CDR1 is SGHDT and CDR2 is YYEEEE. The CDR3 covers 12 residues. CDR3 protein: CASSFSIYEQYF. For the CDR3, the DNA is TGTGCCAGCAGCTTCTCCATCTACGAGCAGTACTTC.

This clone was detected only a few times. This rearrangement joins TRBV27 to TRBJ2-2, with TRBD2 identical over 10 bases. V was pared by 6 bases and J by 3 bases, with 4 bases of the junction left unmatched. Germline V gene sequence: CDR1 MNHEY, CDR2 SMNVEV (reference sequence). The CDR3 has 15 residues. The CDR3 here is CASSYGLADTGELFF. Here the CDR3 DNA reads TGTGCCAGCAGCTACGGACTAGCGGACACCGGGGAGCTGTTTTTT.

The rearrangement links TRBV7-3 to TRBJ1-1, with 8 bases matching TRBD1. V shed 2 bases, J shed 5 bases, and the junction held 7 bases outside the gene matches. In germline, CDR1 is SGHTA, CDR2 FQGTGA. There are 15 residues in the CDR3. CDR3: CASSLRPDRGTEAFF. The CDR3 DNA follows: TGTGCCAGCAGCTTACGGCCAGACAGGGGTACTGAAGCTTTCTTT.

The chain uses TRBV27 and TRBJ2-7; D might be TRBD1 (5 bases). Germline V gives CDR1 MNHEY, CDR2 SMNVEV (reference sequence). The CDR3 runs 14 residues. V was shortened by 0 bases and J by 0 bases, with 6 bases between the two germline ends. This chain's CDR3 is CASSLSDSSYEQYF. The CDR3 DNA sequence: TGTGCCAGCAGTTTATCCGACAGCTCCTACGAGCAGTACTTC.

The gene calls are TRBV7-6 and TRBJ2-3, with D perhaps matching TRBD2 (6 bases). V lost 5 bases and J 0 bases, leaving 15 bases between the germline ends. The CDR3 runs to 16 residues. Germline V gene data show CDR1 as SGHVS and CDR2 as FNYEAQ. The CDR3 DNA reads as TGTGCCAGCAGCCTCCGGGACTCACTTAGCACAGATACGCAGTATTTT. This sequence encodes CASSLRDSLSTDTQYF.

The genes are TRBV7-2 and TRBJ1-6, with D perhaps matching TRBD1 (6 bases). CDR1 SGHTA and CDR2 FQGNSA come from the germline V gene. The length of the CDR3 is 14 residues. V lost 4 bases to trimming and J lost 9 bases, with 13 bases between them. CDR3 coding DNA: TGTGCCAGCAGCTCTACAGGGTTGGGTTCACCCCTCCACTTT. Protein product: CASSSTGLGSPLHF.

V and J are TRBV6-5 and TRBJ1-5; TRBD1 aligns across 8 bases. Germline CDR1 and CDR2: MNHEY and SVGAGI. This CDR3 spans 15 amino acids. V lost 6 bases to trimming and J lost 2 bases; unmatched junction nucleotides: 6. The CDR3 loop is CASRRIQGGNQPQHF. The CDR3 DNA follows: TGTGCCAGCAGGAGGATACAGGGGGGCAATCAGCCCCAGCATTTT.

The chain joins TRBV29-1 to TRBJ1-2, with D possibly TRBD1 on 5 matching bases. V was trimmed by 4 bases and J by 2 bases, leaving 17 bases between them. This CDR3 has 15 amino acids. Germline CDR1 SQVTM, CDR2 ANQGSEA. The DNA for the CDR3 is TGCAGCGTTGCTAGTTCGGTGGGGGTAAACTATGGCTACACCTTC. Translation: CSVASSVGVNYGYTF.

The CDR3 region is CASRAYQETQYF. The CDR3 nucleotides read TGTGCCAGCAGGGCTTACCAAGAGACCCAGTACTTC. The chain has TRBV6-6 and TRBJ2-5; unclear D gene. Between the trimmed V and J ends, which lost 6 bases and 0 bases, there was a span of 5 bases. From germline, CDR1 is MNHNY and CDR2 SVGAGI (reference sequence). The CDR3 contains 12 residues.